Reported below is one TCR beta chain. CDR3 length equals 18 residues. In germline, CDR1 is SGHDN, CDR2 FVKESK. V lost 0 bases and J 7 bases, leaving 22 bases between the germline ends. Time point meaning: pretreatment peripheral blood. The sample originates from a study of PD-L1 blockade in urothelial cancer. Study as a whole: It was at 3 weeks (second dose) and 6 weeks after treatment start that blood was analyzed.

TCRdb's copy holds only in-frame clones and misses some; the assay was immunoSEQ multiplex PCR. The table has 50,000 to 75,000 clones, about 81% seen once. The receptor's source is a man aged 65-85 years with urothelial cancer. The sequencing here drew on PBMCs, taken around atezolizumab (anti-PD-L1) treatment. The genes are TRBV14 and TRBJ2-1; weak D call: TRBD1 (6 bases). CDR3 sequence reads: CASSQERWGLVAKNEQFF. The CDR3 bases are TGTGCCAGCAGCCAAGAAAGGTGGGGGCTGGTGGCGAAGAATGAGCAGTTCTTC.